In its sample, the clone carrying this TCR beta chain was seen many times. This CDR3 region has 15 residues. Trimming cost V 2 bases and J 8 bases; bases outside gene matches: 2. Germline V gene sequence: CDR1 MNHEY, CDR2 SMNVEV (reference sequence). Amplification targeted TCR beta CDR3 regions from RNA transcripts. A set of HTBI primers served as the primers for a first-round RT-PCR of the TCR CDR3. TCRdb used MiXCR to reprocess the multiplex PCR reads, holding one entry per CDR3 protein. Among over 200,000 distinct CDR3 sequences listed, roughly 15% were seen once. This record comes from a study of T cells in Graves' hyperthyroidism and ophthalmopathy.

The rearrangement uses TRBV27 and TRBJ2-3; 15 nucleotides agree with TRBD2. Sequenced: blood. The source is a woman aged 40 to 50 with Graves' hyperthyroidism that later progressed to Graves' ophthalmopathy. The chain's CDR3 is CASSLQGLAGGTQYF. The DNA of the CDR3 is TGTGCCAGCAGTTTACAGGGACTAGCGGGAGGTACGCAGTATTTT.